This T cell receptor beta chain originates from a study of CD8 T cells in Susac syndrome. Study summary: Among the Susac syndrome patients sequenced, six had active disease and eight or nine were in remission.

The CDR3 runs 16 residues. CDR1 DFQATT and CDR2 SNEGSKA come from the germline V gene (reference sequence). The V end lost 0 bases, the J end lost 5 bases, and 14 bases lay between the germline ends. With random hexamers, reverse transcription was performed on 0.5 to 1 ug of RNA. The TCR beta CDR3 was amplified by immunoSEQ multiplex PCR across 54 Vbeta, 13 Jbeta. TCRdb processed the immunoSEQ multiplex PCR reads anew with MiXCR; each CDR3 protein has one entry. The table has about 120,000 distinct CDR3 sequences, around 94% seen once. Study-wide results and caveats: Acknowledgment was made by the study that its TCR sequencing and HLA analysis involved a relatively small number of individuals.

This clonotype was observed a single time. The antigen is unknown. TEMRA cells were FACS-enriched, unlike CD8+ and CD4+ T cells, which were negatively isolated. The material sequenced was CD8+ T cells from PBMCs. The TCR sequence derives from a human donor with Susac syndrome. This chain links TRBV20-1 with TRBJ1-6, with D perhaps matching TRBD1 (6 bases). The CDR3 reads CSARDPIRGDNSPLHF. CDR3 nucleotide sequence: TGCAGTGCTAGAGATCCCATCAGGGGAGATAATTCACCCCTCCACTTT.